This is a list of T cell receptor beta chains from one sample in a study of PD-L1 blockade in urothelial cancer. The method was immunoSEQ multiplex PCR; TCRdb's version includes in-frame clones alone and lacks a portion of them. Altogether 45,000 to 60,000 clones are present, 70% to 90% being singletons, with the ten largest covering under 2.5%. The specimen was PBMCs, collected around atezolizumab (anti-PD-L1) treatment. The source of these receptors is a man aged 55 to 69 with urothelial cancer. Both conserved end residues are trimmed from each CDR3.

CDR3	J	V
ASSVEGVTYNEQF	TRBJ2-1	TRBV9
ASSSPIQGAHEQF	TRBJ2-1	TRBV11-2
ASSPGTGNNYGYT	TRBJ1-2	TRBV18
ASSYSKQGSYGYT	TRBJ1-2	TRBV6-5
ASSPGQGGNNEQF	TRBJ2-1	TRBV5-1
ASSYGTSGAQETQY	TRBJ2-5	TRBV6-6
ASSYSNSLEQY	TRBJ2-7	TRBV6-5
ASSIESSPDTQY	TRBJ2-3	TRBV19
AWSVGQGPYEQY	TRBJ2-7	TRBV30
ATSRDLSDYGYT	TRBJ1-2	TRBV15
ASGDLTGGQETQY	TRBJ2-5	TRBV12-5
ASSLVGGSVGSRMGGQY	TRBJ2-7	TRBV11-2
ASSPGQGQGQPQH	TRBJ1-5	TRBV18
ASTEGGLNEKLF	TRBJ1-4	TRBV6-1
ASSSDRDPPYNEQF	TRBJ2-1	TRBV10-1
ASRSSGQGLAF	TRBJ1-1	TRBV6-5
ASSLWDRGMKGYT	TRBJ1-2	TRBV28
ASKGQGAVYEQY	TRBJ2-7	TRBV2
ASSPGLARRTDTQY	TRBJ2-3	TRBV4-1
ASRTSGGRLSDEQY	TRBJ2-7	TRBV7-9
ASSLESRHQF	TRBJ2-1	TRBV11-2
ASSLGLIVQETQY	TRBJ2-5	TRBV14
ARDGEKMNTEAF	TRBJ1-1	TRBV2
ASSSAPSQPQH	TRBJ1-5	TRBV6-5
ASSDTIEKLF	TRBJ1-4	TRBV2
ASSLNPGNYGYT	TRBJ1-2	TRBV28